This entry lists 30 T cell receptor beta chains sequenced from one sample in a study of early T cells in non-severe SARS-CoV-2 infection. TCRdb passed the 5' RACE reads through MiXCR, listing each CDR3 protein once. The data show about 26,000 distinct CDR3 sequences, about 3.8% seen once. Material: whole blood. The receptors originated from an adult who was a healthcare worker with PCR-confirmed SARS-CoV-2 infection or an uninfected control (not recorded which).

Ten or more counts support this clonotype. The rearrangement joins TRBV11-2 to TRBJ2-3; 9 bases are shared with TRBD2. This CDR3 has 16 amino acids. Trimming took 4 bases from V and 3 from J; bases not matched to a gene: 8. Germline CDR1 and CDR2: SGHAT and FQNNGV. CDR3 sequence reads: CASSSPPGLATDTQYF. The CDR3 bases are TGTGCCAGCAGCTCCCCGCCGGGACTAGCTACAGATACGCAGTATTTT.

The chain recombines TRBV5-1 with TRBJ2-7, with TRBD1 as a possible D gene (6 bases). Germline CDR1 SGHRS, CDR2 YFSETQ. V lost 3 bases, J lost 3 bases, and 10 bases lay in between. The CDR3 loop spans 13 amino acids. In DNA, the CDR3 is TGCGCCAGCAGCTCAACAGGGAGCTACGAGCAGTACTTC. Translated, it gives CASSSTGSYEQYF. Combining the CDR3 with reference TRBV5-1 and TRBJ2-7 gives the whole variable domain KAGVTQTPRYLIKTRGQQVTLSCSPISGHRSVSWYQQTPGQGLQFLFEYFSETQRNKGNFPGRFSGRQFSNSRSEMNVSTLELGDSALYLCASSSTGSYEQYFGPGTRLTVT.

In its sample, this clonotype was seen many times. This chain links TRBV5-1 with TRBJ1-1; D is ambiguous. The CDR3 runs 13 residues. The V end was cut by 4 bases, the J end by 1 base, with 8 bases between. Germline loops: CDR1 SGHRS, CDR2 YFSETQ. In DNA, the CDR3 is TGCGCCAGCAGCGTTTCACCGAACACTGAAGCTTTCTTT. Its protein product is CASSVSPNTEAFF.

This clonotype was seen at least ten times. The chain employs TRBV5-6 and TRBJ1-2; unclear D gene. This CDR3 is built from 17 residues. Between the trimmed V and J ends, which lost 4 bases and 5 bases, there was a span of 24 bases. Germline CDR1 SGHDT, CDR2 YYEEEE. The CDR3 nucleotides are TGTGCCAGCAGCGGAAGTCCACTACGGGGAGAACTATATGGCTACACCTTC. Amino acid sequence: CASSGSPLRGELYGYTF.

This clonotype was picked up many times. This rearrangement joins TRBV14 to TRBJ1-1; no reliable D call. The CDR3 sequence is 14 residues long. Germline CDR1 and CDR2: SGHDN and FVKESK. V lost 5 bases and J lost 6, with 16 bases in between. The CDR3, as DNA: TGTGCCAGCAGCACTACTCGGGATCTACCTGAAGCTTTCTTT. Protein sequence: CASSTTRDLPEAFF.

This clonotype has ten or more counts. The CDR3 DNA is TGCAGTGCTTATAGGACTAGCGGGAGATACGAGCAGTACTTC. It translates to CSAYRTSGRYEQYF. The chain carries TRBV20-1 and TRBJ2-7; 13 nucleotides match TRBD2. The CDR3 totals 14 residues. V gave up 5 bases and J gave up 4 bases; unmatched junction bases: 5. The germline V gene has CDR1 DFQATT and CDR2 SNEGSKA (reference sequence).

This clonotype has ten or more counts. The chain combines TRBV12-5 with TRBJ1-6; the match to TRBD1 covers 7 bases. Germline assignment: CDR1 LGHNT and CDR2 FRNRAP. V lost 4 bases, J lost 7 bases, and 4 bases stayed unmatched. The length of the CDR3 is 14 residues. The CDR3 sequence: CASGSGTENSPLHF. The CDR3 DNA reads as TGTGCTAGTGGTTCCGGGACAGAGAATTCACCCCTCCACTTT. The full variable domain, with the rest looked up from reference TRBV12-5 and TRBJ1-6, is DARVTQTPRHKVTEMGQEVTMRCQPILGHNTVFWYRQTMMQGLELLAYFRNRAPLDDSGMPKDRFSAEMPDATLATLKIQPSEPRDSAVYFCASGSGTENSPLHFGNGTRLTVT.

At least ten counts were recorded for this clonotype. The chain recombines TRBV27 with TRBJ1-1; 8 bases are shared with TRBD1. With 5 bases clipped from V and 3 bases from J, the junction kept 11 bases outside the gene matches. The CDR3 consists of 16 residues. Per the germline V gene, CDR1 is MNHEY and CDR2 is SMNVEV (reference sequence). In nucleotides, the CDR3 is TGTGCCAGCAGTCACGCTTCCGGGACAGGACACACTGAAGCTTTCTTT. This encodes CASSHASGTGHTEAFF.

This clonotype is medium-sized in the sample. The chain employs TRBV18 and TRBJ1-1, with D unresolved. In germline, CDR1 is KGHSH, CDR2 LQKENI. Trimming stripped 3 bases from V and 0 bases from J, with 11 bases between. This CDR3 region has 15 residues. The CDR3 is CASSPRVDLNTEAFF. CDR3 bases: TGTGCCAGCTCACCGAGGGTAGATTTGAACACTGAAGCTTTCTTT.

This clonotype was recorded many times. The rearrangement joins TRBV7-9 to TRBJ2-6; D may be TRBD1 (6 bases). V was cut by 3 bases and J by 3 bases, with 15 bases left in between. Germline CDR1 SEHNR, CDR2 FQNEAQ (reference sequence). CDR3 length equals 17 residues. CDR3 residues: CASSFPMSGVGANVLTF. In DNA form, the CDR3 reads TGTGCCAGCAGCTTCCCAATGTCAGGGGTTGGGGCCAACGTCCTGACTTTC.

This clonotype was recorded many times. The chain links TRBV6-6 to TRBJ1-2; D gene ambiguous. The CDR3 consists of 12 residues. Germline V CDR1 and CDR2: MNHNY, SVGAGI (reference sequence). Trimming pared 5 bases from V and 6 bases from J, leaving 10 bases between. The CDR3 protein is CASSLSSDGYTF. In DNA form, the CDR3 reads TGTGCCAGCAGTCTATCCTCAGATGGCTACACCTTC.

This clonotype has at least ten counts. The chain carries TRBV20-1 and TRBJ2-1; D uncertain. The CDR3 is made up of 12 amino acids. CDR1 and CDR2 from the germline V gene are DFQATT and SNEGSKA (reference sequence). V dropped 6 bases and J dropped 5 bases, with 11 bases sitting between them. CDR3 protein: CSAAYFDNEQFF. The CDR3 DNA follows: TGCAGTGCCGCCTACTTCGACAATGAGCAGTTCTTC.

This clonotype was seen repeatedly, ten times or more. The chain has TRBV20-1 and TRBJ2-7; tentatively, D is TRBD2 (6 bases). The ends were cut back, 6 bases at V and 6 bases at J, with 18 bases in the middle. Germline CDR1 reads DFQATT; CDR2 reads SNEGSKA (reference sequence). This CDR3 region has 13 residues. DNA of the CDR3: TGCAGTGCAGGCTCATCGGGAGTCCGCGAGCAGTACTTC. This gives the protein CSAGSSGVREQYF.

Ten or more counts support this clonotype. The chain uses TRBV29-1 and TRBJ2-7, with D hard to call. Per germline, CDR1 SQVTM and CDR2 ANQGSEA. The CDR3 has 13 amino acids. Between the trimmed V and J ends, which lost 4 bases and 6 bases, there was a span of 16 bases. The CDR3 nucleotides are TGCAGCGTTGGGGCCCCCTCGGGCAGCGAGCAGTACTTC. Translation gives CSVGAPSGSEQYF.

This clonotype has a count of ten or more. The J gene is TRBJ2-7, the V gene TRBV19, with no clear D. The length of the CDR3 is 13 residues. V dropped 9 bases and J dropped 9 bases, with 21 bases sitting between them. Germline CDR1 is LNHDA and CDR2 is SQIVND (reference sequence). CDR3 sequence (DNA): TGTGCCAGCTCGGATCTAACCCCTACCGGGCAGTACTTC. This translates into CASSDLTPTGQYF.

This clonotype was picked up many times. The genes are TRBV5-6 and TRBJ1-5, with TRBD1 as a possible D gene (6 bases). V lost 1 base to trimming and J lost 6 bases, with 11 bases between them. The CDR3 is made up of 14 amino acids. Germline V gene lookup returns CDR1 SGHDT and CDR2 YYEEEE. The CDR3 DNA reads TGTGCCAGCAGCTTGTGGGGGGCTGGTCAGCCCCAGCATTTT. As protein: CASSLWGAGQPQHF.

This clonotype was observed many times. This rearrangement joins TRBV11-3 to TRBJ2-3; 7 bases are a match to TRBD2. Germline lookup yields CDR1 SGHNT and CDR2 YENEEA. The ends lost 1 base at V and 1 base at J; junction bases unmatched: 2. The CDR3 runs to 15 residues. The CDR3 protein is CASSLVREGTDTQYF. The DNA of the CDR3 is TGTGCCAGCAGCTTAGTCCGGGAGGGCACAGATACGCAGTATTTT.

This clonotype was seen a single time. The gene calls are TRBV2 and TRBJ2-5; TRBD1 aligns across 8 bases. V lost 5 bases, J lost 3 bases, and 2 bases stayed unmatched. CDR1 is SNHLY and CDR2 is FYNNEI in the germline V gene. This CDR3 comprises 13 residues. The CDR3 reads CASSIQGEETQYF. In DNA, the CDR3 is TGTGCCAGCAGTATACAGGGGGAAGAGACCCAGTACTTC. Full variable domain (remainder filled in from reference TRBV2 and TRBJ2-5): EPEVTQTPSHQVTQMGQEVILRCVPISNHLYFYWYRQILGQKVEFLVSFYNNEISEKSEIFDDQFSVERPDGSNFTLKIRSTKLEDSAMYFCASSIQGEETQYFGPGTRLLVL.

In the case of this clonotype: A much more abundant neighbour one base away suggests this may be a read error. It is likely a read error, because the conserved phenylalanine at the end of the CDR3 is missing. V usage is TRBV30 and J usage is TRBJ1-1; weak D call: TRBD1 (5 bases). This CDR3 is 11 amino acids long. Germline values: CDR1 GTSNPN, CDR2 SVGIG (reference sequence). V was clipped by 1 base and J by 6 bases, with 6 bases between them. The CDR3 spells CAWSGGAEAFS. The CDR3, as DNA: TGTGCCTGGAGTGGGGGGGCTGAAGCTTTCTCT.

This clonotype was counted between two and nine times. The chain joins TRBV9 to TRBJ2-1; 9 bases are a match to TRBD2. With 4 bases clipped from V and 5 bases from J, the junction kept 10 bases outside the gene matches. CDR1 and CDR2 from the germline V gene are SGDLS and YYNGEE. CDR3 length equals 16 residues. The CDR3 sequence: CASSPLAGAGDNEQFF. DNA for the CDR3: TGTGCCAGCAGCCCCTTAGCGGGAGCGGGGGACAATGAGCAGTTCTTC.

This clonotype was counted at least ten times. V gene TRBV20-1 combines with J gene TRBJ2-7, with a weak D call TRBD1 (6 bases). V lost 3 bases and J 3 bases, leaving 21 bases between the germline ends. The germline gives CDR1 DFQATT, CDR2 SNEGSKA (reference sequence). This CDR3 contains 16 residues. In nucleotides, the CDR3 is TGCAGTGCTAGTGGACCCCAGGGGCGGGCACACTACGAGCAGTACTTC. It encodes CSASGPQGRAHYEQYF.

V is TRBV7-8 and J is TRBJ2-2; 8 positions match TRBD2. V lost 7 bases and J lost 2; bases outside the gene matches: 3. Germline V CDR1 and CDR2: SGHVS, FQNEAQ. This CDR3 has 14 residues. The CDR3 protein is CASISGTNTGELFF. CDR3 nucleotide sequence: TGTGCCAGCATTAGCGGGACCAACACCGGGGAGCTGTTTTTT.

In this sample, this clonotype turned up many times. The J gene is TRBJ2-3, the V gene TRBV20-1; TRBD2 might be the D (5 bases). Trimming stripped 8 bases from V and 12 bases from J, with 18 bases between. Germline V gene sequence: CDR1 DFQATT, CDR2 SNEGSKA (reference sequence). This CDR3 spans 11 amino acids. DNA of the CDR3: TGCAGTAGCGGACTGGGAATACTCCAGTATTTT. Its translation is CSSGLGILQYF.

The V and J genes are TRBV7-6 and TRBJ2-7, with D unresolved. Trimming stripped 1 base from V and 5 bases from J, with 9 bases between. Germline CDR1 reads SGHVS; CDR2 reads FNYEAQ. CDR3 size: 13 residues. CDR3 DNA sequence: TGTGCCAGCAGCTTAGTTGGGCTCGACGAGCAGTACTTC. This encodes CASSLVGLDEQYF. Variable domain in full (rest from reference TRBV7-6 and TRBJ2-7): GAGVSQSPRYKVTKRGQDVALRCDPISGHVSLYWYRQALGQGPEFLTYFNYEAQQDKSGLPNDRFSAERPEGSISTLTIQRTEQRDSAMYRCASSLVGLDEQYFGPGTRLTVT.

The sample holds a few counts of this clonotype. The CDR3 spells CASSANTGELFF. DNA for the CDR3: TGTGCCAGCAGTGCGAACACCGGGGAGCTGTTTTTT. J is TRBJ2-2 and V is TRBV12-3 or TRBV12-4; D gene uncertain. Between the trimmed V and J ends, which lost 5 bases and 0 bases, there was a span of 1 base. CDR3 length: 12 amino acids.

In DNA, the CDR3 is TGCGCCAGCAGCAAGGTGGGGGGCTTACTAGCCAAAAACATTCAGTACTTC. Its protein product is CASSKVGGLLAKNIQYF. The chain joins TRBV5-1 to TRBJ2-4; D is perhaps TRBD1 or TRBD2 (6 bases each). Germline V gene lookup returns CDR1 SGHRS and CDR2 YFSETQ. The CDR3 has 17 residues. V was shortened by 4 bases and J by 0 bases, with 17 bases between the two germline ends.

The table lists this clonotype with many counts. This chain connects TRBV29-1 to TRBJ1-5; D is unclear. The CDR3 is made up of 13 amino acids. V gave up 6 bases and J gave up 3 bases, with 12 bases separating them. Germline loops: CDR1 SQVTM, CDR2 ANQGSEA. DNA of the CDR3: TGCAGCGTAGGAAGGGCCTTCAATCAGCCCCAGCATTTT. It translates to CSVGRAFNQPQHF.

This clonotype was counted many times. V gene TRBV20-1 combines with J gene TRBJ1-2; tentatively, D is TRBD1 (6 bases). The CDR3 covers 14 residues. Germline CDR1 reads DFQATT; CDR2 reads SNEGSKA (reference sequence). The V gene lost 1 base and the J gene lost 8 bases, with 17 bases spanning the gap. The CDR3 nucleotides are TGCAGTGCTAGAGTACCACAGGGAGGAGGAGGCTACACCTTC. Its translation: CSARVPQGGGGYTF.

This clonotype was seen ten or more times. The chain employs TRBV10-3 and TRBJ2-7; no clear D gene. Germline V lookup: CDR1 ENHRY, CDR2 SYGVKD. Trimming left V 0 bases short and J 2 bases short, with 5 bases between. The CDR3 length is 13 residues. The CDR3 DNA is TGTGCCATCAGTGAGTCGAATACCTACGAGCAGTACTTC. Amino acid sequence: CAISESNTYEQYF.

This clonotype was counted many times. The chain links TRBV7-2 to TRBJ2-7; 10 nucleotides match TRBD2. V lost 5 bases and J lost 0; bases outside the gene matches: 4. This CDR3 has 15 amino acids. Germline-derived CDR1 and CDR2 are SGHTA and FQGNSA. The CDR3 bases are TGTGCCAGCAGCCTCGGACTAGCGGCCTCCTACGAGCAGTACTTC. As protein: CASSLGLAASYEQYF.